This TCR beta chain stems from a study of blood T cell repertoires in COVID-19. As handled by the study authors: Amplified reference gene primers provided the basis for estimating nucleated cell counts. Some clones are missing from TCRdb's copy, which holds only in-frame ones; the method was immunoSEQ multiplex PCR. Clone size and V and J calls were adopted from that table, with D and trimming inferred from the DNA. The top ten clones hold 3% to 3.5% of a sample with 160,000 or so clones, roughly 80% of them seen once. V was cut by 3 bases and J by 2 bases, with 5 bases left in between. This CDR3 spans 12 amino acids. The germline gives CDR1 SGDLS, CDR2 YYNGEE.

The chain is built from TRBV9 and TRBJ1-2; D unclear. The specimen was PBMCs or T cells enriched from blood (not recorded which). This sequence originates from a woman aged 55 to 70 who had recovered from COVID-19. As DNA, the CDR3 is TGTGCCAGCAGCGCCGGGAACTATGGCTACACCTTC. Residues: CASSAGNYGYTF.